The present entry profiles one T cell receptor beta chain with its context. Its antigen is still unknown. One junction end does not reproduce the germline sequence, and a read error may be involved. The data are from a study of cytomegalovirus exposure and HLA in healthy donors. Whole-study findings and limits: TCR beta V segments were, for the most part, productive about 87% or about 30% of the time in an earlier analysis.

The PCR employed 60 Vbeta primers together with 13 Jbeta primers. The table came from immunoSEQ multiplex PCR; TCRdb's copy has only in-frame clones and leaves some out. Among approximately 93,000 clones, 60% to 80% were seen once, and the ten largest hold approximately 3.9%. The CDR3 is 15 residues long. Looked up from germline, CDR1 is LGHNA and CDR2 is YNFKEQ. The chain recombines TRBV4-2 with TRBJ1-2; D is unclear. The sample was PBMCs. This TCR was recovered from a woman between 40 and 50 years old in good health and CMV-seronegative. The CDR3 here is CASSQPMAGLYGYPF. The CDR3 coding sequence is TGTGCCAGCAGCCAACCCATGGCAGGATTGTATGGCTACCCCTTC.